The 10 T cell receptor beta chains in this list originate from one sample, sequenced in a study of T cells in Graves' hyperthyroidism and ophthalmopathy. TCR beta CDR3 regions were amplified from RNA. HTBI primers were employed in a first-round RT-PCR of the TCR CDR3. Each CDR3 protein gets one entry after TCRdb re-called the multiplex PCR reads with MiXCR. This repertoire shows about 400,000 distinct CDR3 sequences, around 15% found once; its top ten account for approximately 27%. Sample: blood. The origin of the receptors is a man aged 45-65 years with Graves' ophthalmopathy.

This clonotype was observed a few times. This sequence joins TRBV10-1 and TRBJ2-1; TRBD2 might be the D (5 bases). The V and J ends lost 3 bases and 0 bases respectively, with 6 bases between them. The CDR3 spans 14 residues. The germline CDR1 and CDR2 sequences are WNHNN and SYGVQD (reference sequence). The CDR3 bases are TGCGCCAGCAGTGACCGGGGCTCCTACAATGAGCAGTTCTTC. Amino acid sequence: CASSDRGSYNEQFF.

V usage is TRBV11-3 and J usage is TRBJ2-2; a weak D match, TRBD2 (6 bases). The germline V and J ends were trimmed by 4 bases and 5 bases, with 8 bases remaining between them. The V gene's germline CDR1 is SGHNT and CDR2 YENEEA. The CDR3 loop spans 13 amino acids. The CDR3 nucleotides are TGTGCCAGCAGCTCGGGGAGGACCGGGGAGCTGTTTTTT. It codes for CASSSGRTGELFF.

The gene calls are TRBV27 and TRBJ2-4; D unclear. Trimming pared 3 bases from V and 5 bases from J, leaving 8 bases between. This CDR3 spans 13 amino acids. From germline, CDR1 is MNHEY and CDR2 SMNVEV (reference sequence). CDR3 nucleotide sequence: TGTGCCAGCAGTTTTCCCTACGAAAACATTCAGTACTTC. Its translation is CASSFPYENIQYF.

V gene TRBV5-5 combines with J gene TRBJ1-2, with D possibly matching TRBD1 (5 bases). This CDR3 region has 14 residues. Germline CDR1 and CDR2: SGHKS and YYEKEE (reference sequence). The V gene lost 4 bases and the J gene lost 5 bases, with 15 bases spanning the gap. CDR3 sequence (DNA): TGTGCCAGCAGCCCAGACAGTGGGGGATATGGCTACACCTTC. Amino acid sequence: CASSPDSGGYGYTF.

This clonotype was picked up many times. The chain is built from TRBV20-1 and TRBJ2-1; possible D gene TRBD2, 6 bases. Trimming removed 3 bases from V and 7 bases from J, with 13 bases in between. This CDR3 has 13 residues. CDR1 and CDR2 (germline): DFQATT, SNEGSKA (reference sequence). CDR3 region: CSASWVAANEQFF. Here the CDR3 DNA reads TGCAGTGCTAGCTGGGTAGCGGCTAATGAGCAGTTCTTC.

V and J are TRBV29-1 and TRBJ2-6; 8 bases match TRBD1. CDR1 is SQVTM, CDR2 ANQGSEA, per germline. The CDR3 has 15 amino acids. With V trimmed by 3 bases and J by 2 bases, 3 bases remained unmatched. The CDR3 sequence is CSVDMTGAGANVLTF. The CDR3 DNA sequence: TGCAGCGTTGACATGACAGGGGCTGGGGCCAACGTCCTGACTTTC.

This clonotype was found many times. The genes are TRBV7-2 and TRBJ2-7; D uncertain. Looked up from germline, CDR1 is SGHTA and CDR2 is FQGNSA. Trimming stripped 4 bases from V and 6 bases from J, with 13 bases between. This CDR3 spans 13 amino acids. This chain's CDR3 is CASSSRNDREQYF. Written as DNA, the CDR3 is TGTGCCAGCAGCTCTAGGAATGATCGCGAGCAGTACTTC.

The rearrangement uses TRBV28 and TRBJ2-6; D could derive from TRBD1 or TRBD2 (5 bases each). Trimming pared 6 bases from V and 2 bases from J, leaving 14 bases between. Germline-derived CDR1 and CDR2 are MDHEN and SYDVKM. The CDR3 spans 16 residues. The CDR3 DNA reads as TGTGCCAGCAGCCTACCCCTGGGGGCTGGGGCCAACGTCCTGACTTTC. Its translation is CASSLPLGAGANVLTF. Using reference TRBV28 and TRBJ2-6 for the parts outside the CDR3, the full variable domain is DVKVTQSSRYLVKRTGEKVFLECVQDMDHENMFWYRQDPGLGLRLIYFSYDVKMKEKGDIPEGYSVSREKKERFSLILESASTNQTSMYLCASSLPLGAGANVLTFGAGSRLTVL.

The V call is TRBV19, the J call TRBJ1-1, with D tentatively TRBD1 (5 bases). CDR3 size: 14 residues. CDR1 and CDR2 from the germline V gene are LNHDA and SQIVND (reference sequence). Deletions cut 1 base from V and 5 bases from J, with 11 bases between. As DNA, the CDR3 is TGTGCCAGTAGTATAGGGGGGTTAGGGACTGAAGCTTTCTTT. Translating it yields CASSIGGLGTEAFF.

Regarding this clonotype: One base away lies a much larger clone, so this may be a sequencing read error. The chain recombines TRBV10-3 with TRBJ2-1; TRBD2 aligns across 15 bases. CDR3 length equals 17 residues. V shed 7 bases, J shed 4 bases, and the junction held 8 bases outside the gene matches. In germline, CDR1 is ENHRY, CDR2 SYGVKD. For the CDR3, the DNA is TGTGCCATCATTGAAAGGACTAGCGGGAGGGAGTACAATGAGCAGTTCTTC. Its protein is CAIIERTSGREYNEQFF.